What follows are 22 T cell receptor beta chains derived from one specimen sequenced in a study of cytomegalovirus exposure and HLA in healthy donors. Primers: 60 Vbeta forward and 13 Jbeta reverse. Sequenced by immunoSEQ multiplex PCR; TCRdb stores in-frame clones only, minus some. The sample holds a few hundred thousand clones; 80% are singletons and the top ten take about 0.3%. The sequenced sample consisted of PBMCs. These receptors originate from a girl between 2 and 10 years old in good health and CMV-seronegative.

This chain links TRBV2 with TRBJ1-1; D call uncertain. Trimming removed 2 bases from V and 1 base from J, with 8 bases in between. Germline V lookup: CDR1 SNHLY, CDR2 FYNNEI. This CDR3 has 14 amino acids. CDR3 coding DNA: TGTGCCAGCAGTGAATGGCAACAGAACACTGAAGCTTTCTTT. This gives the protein CASSEWQQNTEAFF.

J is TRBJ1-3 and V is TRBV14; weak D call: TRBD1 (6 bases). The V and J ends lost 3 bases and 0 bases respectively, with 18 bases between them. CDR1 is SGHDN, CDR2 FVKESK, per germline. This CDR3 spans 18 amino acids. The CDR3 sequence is CASSHRQGSPYSGNTIYF. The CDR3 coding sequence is TGTGCCAGCAGCCATAGGCAGGGGAGTCCGTACTCTGGAAACACCATATATTTT.

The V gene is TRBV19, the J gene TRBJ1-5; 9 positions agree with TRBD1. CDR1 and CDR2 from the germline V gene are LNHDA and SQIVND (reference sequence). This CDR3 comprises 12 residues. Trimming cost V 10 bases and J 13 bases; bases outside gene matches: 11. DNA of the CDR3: TGTGCCACGAACAAGGGACAGGGCGAACAGCATTTT. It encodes CATNKGQGEQHF.

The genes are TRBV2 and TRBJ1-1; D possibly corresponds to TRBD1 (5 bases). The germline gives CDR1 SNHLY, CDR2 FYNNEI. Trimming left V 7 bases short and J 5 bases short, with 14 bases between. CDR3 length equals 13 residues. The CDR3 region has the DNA TGTGCCAGCAATCCGGCAGGGTTGACTGAAGCTTTCTTT. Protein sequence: CASNPAGLTEAFF.

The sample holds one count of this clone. The CDR3 spells CASSQPETSGSRETQYF. CDR3 sequence (DNA): TGTGCCAGCAGCCAACCAGAGACTAGCGGGAGTCGGGAGACCCAGTACTTC. The chain combines TRBV28 with TRBJ2-5; TRBD2 matches at 12 bases. The length of the CDR3 is 17 residues. Germline V gene data show CDR1 as MDHEN and CDR2 as SYDVKM. Trimming removed 6 bases from V and 5 bases from J; junction bases left unmatched: 13.

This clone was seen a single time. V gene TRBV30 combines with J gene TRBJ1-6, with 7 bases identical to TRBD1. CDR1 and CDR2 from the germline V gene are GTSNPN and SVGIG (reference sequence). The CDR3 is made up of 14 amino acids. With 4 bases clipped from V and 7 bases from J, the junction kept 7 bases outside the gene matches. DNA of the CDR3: TGTGCCTGGAACCTAGACAGGGCCAATTCACCCCTCCACTTT. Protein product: CAWNLDRANSPLHF. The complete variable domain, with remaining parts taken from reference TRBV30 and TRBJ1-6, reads SQTIHQWPATLVQPVGSPLSLECTVEGTSNPNLYWYRQAAGRGLQLLFYSVGIGQISSEVPQNLSASRPQDRQFILSSKKLLLSDSGFYLCAWNLDRANSPLHFGNGTRLTVT.

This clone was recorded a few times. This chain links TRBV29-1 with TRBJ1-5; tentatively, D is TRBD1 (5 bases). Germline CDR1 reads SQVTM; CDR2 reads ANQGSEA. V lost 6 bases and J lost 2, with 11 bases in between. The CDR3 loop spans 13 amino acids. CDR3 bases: TGCAGCGTCCCAGGGATTGGCAATCAGCCCCAGCATTTT. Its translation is CSVPGIGNQPQHF.

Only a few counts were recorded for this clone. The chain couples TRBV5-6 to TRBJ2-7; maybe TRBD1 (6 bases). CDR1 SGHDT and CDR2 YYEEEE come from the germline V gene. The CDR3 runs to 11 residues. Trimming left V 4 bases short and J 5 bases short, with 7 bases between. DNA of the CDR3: TGTGCCAGCAGCAGGGACAACGAGCAGTACTTC. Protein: CASSRDNEQYF.

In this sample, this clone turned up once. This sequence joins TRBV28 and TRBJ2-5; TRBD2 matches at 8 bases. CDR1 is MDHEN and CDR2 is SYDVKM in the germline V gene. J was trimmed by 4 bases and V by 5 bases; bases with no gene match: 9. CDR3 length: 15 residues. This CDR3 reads CASSLGTRGGETQYF. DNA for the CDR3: TGTGCCAGCAGTCTGGGGACCCGGGGGGGAGAGACCCAGTACTTC.

The CDR3 here is CASSFGLLPRTDTQYF. The CDR3 nucleotides read TGTGCCAGCAGCTTCGGTTTATTGCCTCGCACAGATACGCAGTATTTT. The V and J genes are TRBV11-2 and TRBJ2-3; D is ambiguous. The germline V gene has CDR1 SGHAT and CDR2 FQNNGV. The CDR3 spans 16 residues. The V gene lost 3 bases and the J gene lost 1 base, with 14 bases spanning the gap.

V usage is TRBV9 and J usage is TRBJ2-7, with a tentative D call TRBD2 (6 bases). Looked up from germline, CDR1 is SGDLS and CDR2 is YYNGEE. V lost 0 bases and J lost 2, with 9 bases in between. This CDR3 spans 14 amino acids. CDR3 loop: CASSVAWGAYEQYF. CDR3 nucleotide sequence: TGTGCCAGCAGCGTAGCTTGGGGGGCCTACGAGCAGTACTTC.

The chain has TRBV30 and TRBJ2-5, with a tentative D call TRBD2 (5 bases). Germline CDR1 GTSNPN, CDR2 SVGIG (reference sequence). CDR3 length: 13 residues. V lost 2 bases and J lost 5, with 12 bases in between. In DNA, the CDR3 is TGTGCCTGGAGTATTCATCCGGGGGAGACCCAGTACTTC. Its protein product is CAWSIHPGETQYF.

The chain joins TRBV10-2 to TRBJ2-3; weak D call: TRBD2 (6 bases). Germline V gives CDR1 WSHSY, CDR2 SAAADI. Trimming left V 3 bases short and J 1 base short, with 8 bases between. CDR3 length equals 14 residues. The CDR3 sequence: CASSELAGTDTQYF. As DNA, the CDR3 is TGCGCCAGCAGTGAATTAGCGGGCACAGATACGCAGTATTTT.

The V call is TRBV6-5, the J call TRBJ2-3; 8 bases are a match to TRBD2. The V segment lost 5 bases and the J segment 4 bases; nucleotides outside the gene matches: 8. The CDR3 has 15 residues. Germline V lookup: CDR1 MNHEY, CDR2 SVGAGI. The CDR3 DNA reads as TGTGCCAGCAGTCGTAGCGGGATAGCACCAGATACGCAGTATTTT. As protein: CASSRSGIAPDTQYF.

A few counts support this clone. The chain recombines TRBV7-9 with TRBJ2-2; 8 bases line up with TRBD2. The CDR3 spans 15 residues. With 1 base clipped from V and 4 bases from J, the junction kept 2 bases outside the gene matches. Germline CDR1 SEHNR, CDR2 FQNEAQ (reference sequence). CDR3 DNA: TGTGCCAGCAGCTTAGTCCTAGCGGGCACCGGGGAGCTGTTTTTT. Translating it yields CASSLVLAGTGELFF. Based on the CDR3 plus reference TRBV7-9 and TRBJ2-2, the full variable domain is DTGVSQNPRHKITKRGQNVTFRCDPISEHNRLYWYRQTLGQGPEFLTYFQNEAQLEKSRLLSDRFSAERPKGSFSTLEIQRTEQGDSAMYLCASSLVLAGTGELFFGEGSRLTVL.

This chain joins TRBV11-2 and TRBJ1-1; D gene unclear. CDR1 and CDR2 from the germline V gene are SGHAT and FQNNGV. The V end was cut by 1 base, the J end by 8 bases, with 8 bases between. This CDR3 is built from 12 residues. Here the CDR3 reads CASSLVGREAFF. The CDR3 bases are TGTGCCAGCAGCTTAGTGGGGAGGGAAGCTTTCTTT.

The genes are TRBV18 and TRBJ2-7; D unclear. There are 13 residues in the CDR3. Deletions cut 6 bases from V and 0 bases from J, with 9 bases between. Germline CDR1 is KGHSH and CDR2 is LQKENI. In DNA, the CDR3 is TGTGCCAGCTCGCGCGCGAGCTCCTACGAGCAGTACTTC. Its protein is CASSRASSYEQYF.

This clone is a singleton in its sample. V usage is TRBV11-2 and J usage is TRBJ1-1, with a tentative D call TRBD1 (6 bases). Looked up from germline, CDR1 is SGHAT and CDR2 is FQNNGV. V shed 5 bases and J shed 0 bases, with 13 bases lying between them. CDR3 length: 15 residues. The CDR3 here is CASSPGQLLNTEAFF. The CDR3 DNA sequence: TGTGCCAGCAGCCCCGGACAGCTATTGAACACTGAAGCTTTCTTT.

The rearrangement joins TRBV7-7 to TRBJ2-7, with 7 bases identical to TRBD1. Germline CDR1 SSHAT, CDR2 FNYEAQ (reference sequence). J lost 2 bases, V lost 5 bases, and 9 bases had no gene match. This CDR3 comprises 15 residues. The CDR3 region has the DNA TGTGCCAGCAGCGTAGACCAAACAGGGGCCTACGAGCAGTACTTC. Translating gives CASSVDQTGAYEQYF.

The CDR3 here is CASSLAWGRYNEQFF. The CDR3 bases are TGCGCCAGCAGCTTGGCGTGGGGGCGCTACAATGAGCAGTTCTTC. The chain has TRBV5-1 and TRBJ2-1, with D possibly TRBD1 on 6 matching bases. CDR1 is SGHRS, CDR2 YFSETQ, per germline. V lost 0 bases and J 3 bases, leaving 10 bases between the germline ends. CDR3 length: 15 amino acids.

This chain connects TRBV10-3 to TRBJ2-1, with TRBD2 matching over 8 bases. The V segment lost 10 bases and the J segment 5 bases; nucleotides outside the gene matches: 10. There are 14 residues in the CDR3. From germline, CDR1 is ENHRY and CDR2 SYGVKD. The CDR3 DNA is TGTGCCACTCTTAGCGGGGAAGGCAACAATGAGCAGTTCTTC. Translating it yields CATLSGEGNNEQFF.

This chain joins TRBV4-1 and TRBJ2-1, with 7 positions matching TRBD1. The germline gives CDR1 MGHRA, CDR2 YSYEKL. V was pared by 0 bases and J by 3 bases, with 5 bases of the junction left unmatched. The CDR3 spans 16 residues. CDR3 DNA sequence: TGCGCCAGCAGCCAAGATTGGGCAGGGGGCTACAATGAGCAGTTCTTC. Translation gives CASSQDWAGGYNEQFF.